A single sample gave rise to the 19 T cell receptor beta chains below, sequenced in a study of CD8+ T cells in alopecia areata. Following RNA extraction, reverse transcription yielded cDNA that acted as the sequencing template. The data were produced by immunoSEQ multiplex PCR, yet TCRdb's version contains in-frame clones alone and is incomplete. The sample has some 170,000 clones; 53% are singletons. Treatment indicated: oral pan-JAK inhibitor, 5-10 mg twice daily. Source: CD8+ T cells sorted from blood, taken at week 24, from a patient treated with tofacitinib. Receptors originate from a human donor with alopecia areata.

V usage is TRBV29-1 and J usage is TRBJ2-1; D is undetermined. Germline V lookup: CDR1 SQVTM, CDR2 ANQGSEA. The V end was cut by 0 bases, the J end by 5 bases, with 14 bases between. The CDR3 has 15 residues. The CDR3 loop is CSVEDLVSPNNEQFF. In DNA form, the CDR3 reads TGCAGCGTTGAAGATCTTGTATCCCCTAACAATGAGCAGTTCTTC.

The chain carries TRBV29-1 and TRBJ2-1; 9 bases align to TRBD2. From germline, CDR1 is SQVTM and CDR2 ANQGSEA. The J segment lost 8 bases and the V segment lost 2 bases, leaving 4 bases of the junction unmatched. This CDR3 region has 13 residues. CDR3 sequence (DNA): TGCAGCGTTGAACTAGCGGGGATCGATGAGCAGTTCTTC. This encodes CSVELAGIDEQFF.

This clone was found a few times. This chain joins TRBV7-9 and TRBJ1-2; a weak D match, TRBD1 (6 bases). Deletions cut 5 bases from V and 5 bases from J, with 15 bases between. The CDR3 sequence is 14 residues long. The V gene's germline CDR1 is SEHNR and CDR2 FQNEAQ (reference sequence). The CDR3 sequence: CASSILDSPYGYTF. In DNA form, the CDR3 reads TGTGCCAGCAGCATCCTGGACAGTCCTTATGGCTACACCTTC.

The count of this clone is one. This chain connects TRBV6-5 to TRBJ2-7; the D is unclear. Germline-derived CDR1 and CDR2 are MNHEY and SVGAGI. V was trimmed by 3 bases and J by 3 bases, leaving 12 bases between them. There are 14 residues in the CDR3. CDR3 amino acids: CASSYSSLGYEQYF. The CDR3 bases are TGTGCCAGCAGTTATTCGTCGCTGGGCTACGAGCAGTACTTC.

The chain employs TRBV19 and TRBJ2-3; no firm D call. The CDR3 length is 12 residues. The V end lost 4 bases, the J end lost 2 bases, and 4 bases lay between the germline ends. CDR1 LNHDA and CDR2 SQIVND come from the germline V gene (reference sequence). This chain's CDR3 is CASSSPTDTQYF. As DNA, the CDR3 is TGTGCCAGTAGTAGCCCCACAGATACGCAGTATTTT. The full variable domain, in which reference TRBV19 and TRBJ2-3 provide the parts outside the CDR3, is DGGITQSPKYLFRKEGQNVTLSCEQNLNHDAMYWYRQDPGQGLRLIYYSQIVNDFQKGDIAEGYSVSREKKESFPLTVTSAQKNPTAFYLCASSSPTDTQYFGPGTRLTVL.

The chain uses TRBV27 and TRBJ1-5; tentative D call: TRBD1 (6 bases). The germline V and J ends were trimmed by 2 bases and 5 bases, with 10 bases remaining between them. CDR3 length equals 14 residues. Germline-derived CDR1 and CDR2 are MNHEY and SMNVEV (reference sequence). The CDR3 nucleotides read TGTGCCAGCAGTTTAGGACAGCGGGATCAGCCCCAGCATTTT. This encodes CASSLGQRDQPQHF.

The chain is built from TRBV7-3 and TRBJ1-6; possibly TRBD1 for D (6 bases). The V gene lost 5 bases and the J gene lost 1 base, with 12 bases spanning the gap. Germline V CDR1 and CDR2: SGHTA, FQGTGA. CDR3 size: 16 residues. In DNA form, the CDR3 reads TGTGCCAGCAGCGCACAGGGACGGTCCTATAATTCACCCCTCCACTTT. This encodes CASSAQGRSYNSPLHF.

This clone was seen more than once but under ten times. The J gene is TRBJ2-1, the V gene TRBV7-9; D gene unclear. Trimming left V 5 bases short and J 8 bases short, with 10 bases between. Germline loops: CDR1 SEHNR, CDR2 FQNEAQ (reference sequence). CDR3 length: 12 residues. Written as DNA, the CDR3 is TGTGCCAGCAGCCAATCGTCCTATGAGCAGTTCTTC. Translating gives CASSQSSYEQFF.

This clone showed up just a few times. The chain links TRBV6-5 to TRBJ2-1; D perhaps matches TRBD2 (5 bases). This CDR3 spans 12 amino acids. Trimming removed 1 base at V and 10 bases at J, with 8 bases between. The germline V gene has CDR1 MNHEY and CDR2 SVGAGI. This CDR3 reads CASSYLSGEQFF. Here the CDR3 DNA reads TGTGCCAGCAGTTACTTATCGGGGGAGCAGTTCTTC.

The chain carries TRBV25-1 and TRBJ2-5, with 8 bases lining up with TRBD1. V shed 3 bases, J shed 3 bases, and the junction held 6 bases outside the gene matches. This CDR3 spans 15 amino acids. Germline-derived CDR1 and CDR2 are MGHDK and SYGVNS. The CDR3 sequence: CASSEGDRNEETQYF. CDR3 sequence (DNA): TGTGCCAGCAGTGAGGGGGACAGGAACGAAGAGACCCAGTACTTC.

This chain links TRBV27 with TRBJ2-7, with 7 nucleotides matching TRBD1. The J segment lost 6 bases and the V segment lost 6 bases, leaving 8 bases of the junction unmatched. CDR1 and CDR2 from the germline V gene are MNHEY and SMNVEV (reference sequence). CDR3 length equals 13 residues. CDR3 DNA sequence: TGTGCCAGCAGCCTAGGACAGGAGGCCGAGCAGTACTTC. Translated: CASSLGQEAEQYF.

The rearrangement uses TRBV9 and TRBJ2-2, with D perhaps matching TRBD2 (6 bases). V dropped 7 bases and J dropped 5 bases, with 21 bases sitting between them. Germline V CDR1 and CDR2: SGDLS, YYNGEE. The CDR3 consists of 16 residues. Here the CDR3 reads CASGRMAGWETGELFF. CDR3 nucleotide sequence: TGTGCCAGCGGCCGTATGGCGGGGTGGGAAACCGGGGAGCTGTTTTTT.

This clone has just a few counts. Other DNA variants within this sample encode the same CDR3. This sequence joins TRBV7-9 and TRBJ1-1; D is ambiguous. The CDR3 extends over 11 amino acids. Germline CDR1 SEHNR, CDR2 FQNEAQ (reference sequence). Trimming left V 2 bases short and J 2 bases short, with 0 bases between. CDR3 bases: TGTGCCAGCAGCTTAAACACTGAAGCTTTCTTT. This gives the protein CASSLNTEAFF. Together with reference TRBV7-9 and TRBJ1-1, the CDR3 gives the full variable domain: DTGVSQNPRHKITKRGQNVTFRCDPISEHNRLYWYRQTLGQGPEFLTYFQNEAQLEKSRLLSDRFSAERPKGSFSTLEIQRTEQGDSAMYLCASSLNTEAFFGQGTRLTVV.

The chain couples TRBV9 to TRBJ1-5; D uncertain. V was pared by 3 bases and J by 3 bases, with 13 bases between. This CDR3 contains 15 residues. Looked up from germline, CDR1 is SGDLS and CDR2 is YYNGEE. DNA for the CDR3: TGTGCCAGCAGCGCAGAGGACGGTTTCAATCAGCCCCAGCATTTT. This codes for CASSAEDGFNQPQHF.

A few counts support this clone. This rearrangement joins TRBV6-6 to TRBJ2-2; D gene ambiguous. The CDR3 spans 12 residues. V was cut by 7 bases and J by 2 bases, with 5 bases left in between. Germline CDR1 and CDR2: MNHNY and SVGAGI (reference sequence). CDR3 sequence (DNA): TGTGCCAGCACCCTAAACACCGGGGAGCTGTTTTTT. This codes for CASTLNTGELFF.

The gene calls are TRBV29-1 and TRBJ1-1, with D possibly matching TRBD1 (6 bases). Trimming shortened V by 6 bases and J by 3 bases, and 17 bases separated the two germline ends. Per germline, CDR1 SQVTM and CDR2 ANQGSEA. This CDR3 has 14 residues. The CDR3 bases are TGCAGCGTGCCGAAACGGGGGGCTGACACTGAAGCTTTCTTT. It encodes CSVPKRGADTEAFF.

This sequence joins TRBV15 and TRBJ2-7, with 9 bases that match TRBD1. Germline V gene data show CDR1 as LNHNV and CDR2 as YYDKDF (reference sequence). The CDR3 spans 16 residues. V shed 0 bases and J 3 bases; nucleotides not matched to a gene: 6. The CDR3 loop is CATSRDRDRDYYEQYF. The CDR3 bases are TGTGCCACCAGCAGAGATCGGGACAGGGACTACTACGAGCAGTACTTC.

V and J are TRBV25-1 and TRBJ1-2; possibly TRBD1 for D (6 bases). The CDR3 totals 14 residues. Germline CDR1 MGHDK, CDR2 SYGVNS. V shed 1 base and J shed 7 bases, with 13 bases lying between them. The CDR3 reads CASSEFNGGGGYTF. CDR3 sequence (DNA): TGTGCCAGCAGTGAATTTAATGGAGGGGGTGGCTACACCTTC.

The gene calls are TRBV7-9 and TRBJ1-1; TRBD1 agrees at 8 bases. CDR1 is SEHNR and CDR2 is FQNEAQ in the germline V gene (reference sequence). J gave up 2 bases and V 5 bases, and 4 bases lay outside the gene matches. CDR3 size: 14 residues. In DNA form, the CDR3 reads TGTGCCAGCAGCCAAACAGGGGGAAACACTGAAGCTTTCTTT. It codes for CASSQTGGNTEAFF.